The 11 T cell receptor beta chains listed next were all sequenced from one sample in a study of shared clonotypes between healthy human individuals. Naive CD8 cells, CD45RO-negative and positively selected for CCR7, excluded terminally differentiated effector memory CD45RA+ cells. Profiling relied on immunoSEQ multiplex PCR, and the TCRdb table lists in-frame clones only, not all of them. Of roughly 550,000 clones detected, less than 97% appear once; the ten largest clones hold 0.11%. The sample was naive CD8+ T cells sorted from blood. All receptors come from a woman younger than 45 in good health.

This CDR3 reads CASSRLDLSADTDTQYF. CDR3 sequence (DNA): TGTGCCAGCAGCCGCCTAGACCTATCTGCAGATACAGATACGCAGTATTTT. The chain has TRBV27 and TRBJ2-3; D gene ambiguous. The CDR3 runs 17 residues. The germline CDR1 and CDR2 sequences are MNHEY and SMNVEV (reference sequence). Trimming took 6 bases from V and 3 from J, leaving 22 bases between them.

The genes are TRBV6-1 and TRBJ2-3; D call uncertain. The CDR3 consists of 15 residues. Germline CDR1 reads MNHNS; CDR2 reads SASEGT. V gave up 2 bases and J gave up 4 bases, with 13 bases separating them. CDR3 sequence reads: CASSESYWAPDTQYF. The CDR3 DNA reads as TGTGCCAGCAGTGAAAGTTACTGGGCCCCAGATACGCAGTATTTT.

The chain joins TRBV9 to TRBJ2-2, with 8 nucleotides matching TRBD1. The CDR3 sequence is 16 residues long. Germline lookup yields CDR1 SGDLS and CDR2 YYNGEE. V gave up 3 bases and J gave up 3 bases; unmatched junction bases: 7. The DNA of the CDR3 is TGTGCCAGCAGCGAGACAGGGACAGGCCACACCGGGGAGCTGTTTTTT. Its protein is CASSETGTGHTGELFF.

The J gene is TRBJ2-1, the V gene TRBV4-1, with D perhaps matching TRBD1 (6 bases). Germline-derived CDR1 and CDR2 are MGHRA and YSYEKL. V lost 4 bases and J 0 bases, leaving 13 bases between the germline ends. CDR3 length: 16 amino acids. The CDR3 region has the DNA TGCGCCAGCAGCCTTACAGGGCGAAGCTCCTACAATGAGCAGTTCTTC. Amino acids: CASSLTGRSSYNEQFF.

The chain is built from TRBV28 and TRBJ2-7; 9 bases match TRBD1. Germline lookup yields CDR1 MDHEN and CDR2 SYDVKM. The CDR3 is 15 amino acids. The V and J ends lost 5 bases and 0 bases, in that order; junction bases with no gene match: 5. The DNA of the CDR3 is TGTGCCAGCAGTGCGGGACAGGGTCCCTCCTACGAGCAGTACTTC. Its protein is CASSAGQGPSYEQYF.

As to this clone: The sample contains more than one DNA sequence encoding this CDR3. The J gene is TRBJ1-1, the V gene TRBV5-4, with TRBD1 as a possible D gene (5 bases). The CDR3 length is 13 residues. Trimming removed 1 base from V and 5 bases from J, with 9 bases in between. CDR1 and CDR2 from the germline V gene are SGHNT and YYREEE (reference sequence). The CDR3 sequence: CASSLWGGTEAFF. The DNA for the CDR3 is TGTGCCAGCAGCTTGTGGGGGGGAACTGAAGCTTTCTTT.

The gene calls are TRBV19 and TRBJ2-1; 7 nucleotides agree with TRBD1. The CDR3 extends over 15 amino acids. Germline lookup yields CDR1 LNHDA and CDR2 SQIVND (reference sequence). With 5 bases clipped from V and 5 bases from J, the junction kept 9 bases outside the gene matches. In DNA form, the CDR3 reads TGTGCCAGTAGTCGAGGGACAGCTGTTAACAATGAGCAGTTCTTC. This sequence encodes CASSRGTAVNNEQFF.

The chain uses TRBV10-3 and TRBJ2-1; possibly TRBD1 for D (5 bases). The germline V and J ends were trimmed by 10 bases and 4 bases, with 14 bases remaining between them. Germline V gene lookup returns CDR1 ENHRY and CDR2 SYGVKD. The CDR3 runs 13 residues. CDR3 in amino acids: CATRGDGYNEQFF. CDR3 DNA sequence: TGTGCCACAAGGGGCGACGGTTACAATGAGCAGTTCTTC.

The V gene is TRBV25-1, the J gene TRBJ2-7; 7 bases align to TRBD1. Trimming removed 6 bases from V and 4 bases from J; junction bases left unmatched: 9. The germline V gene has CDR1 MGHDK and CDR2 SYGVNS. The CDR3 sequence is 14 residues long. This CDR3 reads CASSGRDSLYEQYF. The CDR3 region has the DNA TGTGCCAGCAGCGGACGGGACAGCTTATACGAGCAGTACTTC.

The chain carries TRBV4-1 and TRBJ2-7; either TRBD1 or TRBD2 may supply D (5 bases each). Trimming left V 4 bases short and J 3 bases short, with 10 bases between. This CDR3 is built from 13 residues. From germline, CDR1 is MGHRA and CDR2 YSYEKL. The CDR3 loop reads CASSLGRNYEQYF. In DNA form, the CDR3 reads TGCGCCAGCAGCCTGGGACGGAACTACGAGCAGTACTTC.

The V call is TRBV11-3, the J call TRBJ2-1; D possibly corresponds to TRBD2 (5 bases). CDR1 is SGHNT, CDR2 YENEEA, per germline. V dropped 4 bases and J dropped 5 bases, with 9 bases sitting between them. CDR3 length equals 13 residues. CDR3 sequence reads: CASSSRGDNEQFF. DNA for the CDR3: TGTGCCAGCAGCTCCCGGGGAGACAATGAGCAGTTCTTC.